The 29 T cell receptor beta chains in this list originate from one sample, sequenced in a study of early T cells in non-severe SARS-CoV-2 infection. One entry per CDR3 protein results from TCRdb running MiXCR on the 5' RACE reads. The top ten clones hold 0.95% to 1.3% of a sample with 65,000 to 85,000 distinct CDR3 sequences, 10% to 15% of them seen once. The sequenced sample was whole blood. The origin of the receptors is an adult who was a healthcare worker with PCR-confirmed SARS-CoV-2 infection or an uninfected control (not recorded which).

This clonotype was seen a few times. V usage is TRBV12-3 or TRBV12-4 and J usage is TRBJ2-5, with D possibly matching TRBD1 (6 bases). With 9 bases removed from V and 5 bases from J, the gap between germline ends came to 16 bases. This CDR3 contains 13 residues. The CDR3 protein is CASQDSNLETQYF. Written as DNA, the CDR3 is TGTGCCAGTCAGGACAGCAACTTGGAGACCCAGTACTTC.

This clonotype was detected only a few times. The V call is TRBV11-2, the J call TRBJ2-1, with TRBD2 matching 7 bases. Germline V gives CDR1 SGHAT, CDR2 FQNNGV. The CDR3 spans 15 residues. V lost 4 bases, J lost 7 bases, and 10 bases stayed unmatched. The CDR3 sequence: CASSSEGRTSNEQFF. CDR3 DNA sequence: TGTGCCAGCAGCTCCGAGGGACGGACTAGTAATGAGCAGTTCTTC.

This chain connects TRBV7-9 to TRBJ2-2; 8 bases are a match to TRBD2. From germline, CDR1 is SEHNR and CDR2 FQNEAQ (reference sequence). The CDR3 totals 16 residues. V was pared by 5 bases and J by 5 bases, with 10 bases of the junction left unmatched. In DNA, the CDR3 is TGTGCCAGCAGCCCTCTCCTCCGGGAGGGAACCGGGGAGCTGTTTTTT. As protein: CASSPLLREGTGELFF. The full variable domain, with the rest looked up from reference TRBV7-9 and TRBJ2-2, is DTGVSQNPRHKITKRGQNVTFRCDPISEHNRLYWYRQTLGQGPEFLTYFQNEAQLEKSRLLSDRFSAERPKGSFSTLEIQRTEQGDSAMYLCASSPLLREGTGELFFGEGSRLTVL.

The rearrangement uses TRBV29-1 and TRBJ2-2; D gene unclear. V was cut by 5 bases and J by 6 bases, with 13 bases left in between. The CDR3 is made up of 13 amino acids. The germline gives CDR1 SQVTM, CDR2 ANQGSEA. The CDR3 reads CSVHIGRPGELFF. In DNA form, the CDR3 reads TGCAGCGTTCATATTGGGCGACCCGGGGAGCTGTTTTTT.

This rearrangement joins TRBV7-6 to TRBJ2-5; 12 bases are shared with TRBD2. V was clipped by 5 bases and J by 8 bases; unmatched bases: 6. Germline CDR1 SGHVS, CDR2 FNYEAQ. This CDR3 has 14 residues. CDR3 sequence reads: CASSQGTSGPTQYF. DNA for the CDR3: TGTGCCAGCAGCCAAGGGACTAGCGGGCCAACCCAGTACTTC.

In its sample, this clonotype was seen many times. This chain uses TRBV14 with TRBJ2-7; D is possibly TRBD1 (6 bases). Germline V gene sequence: CDR1 SGHDN, CDR2 FVKESK. This CDR3 comprises 13 residues. V was clipped by 1 base and J by 6 bases, with 10 bases between them. The CDR3 DNA reads as TGTGCCAGCAGCCAAGTGGGGGCTGGCGAGCAGTACTTC. It translates to CASSQVGAGEQYF.

The chain recombines TRBV12-3 or TRBV12-4 with TRBJ2-2; a weak D match, TRBD1 (5 bases). Trimming stripped 1 base from V and 4 bases from J, with 10 bases between. The CDR3 is 15 amino acids. CDR3 coding DNA: TGTGCCAGCAGTTTAGTAGGGGCTAGCACCGGGGAGCTGTTTTTT. This translates into CASSLVGASTGELFF.

There are a few counts of this clonotype. The rearrangement links TRBV5-1 to TRBJ2-7, with 7 bases matching TRBD1. This CDR3 region has 16 residues. With V trimmed by 4 bases and J by 0 bases, 10 bases remained unmatched. Looked up from germline, CDR1 is SGHRS and CDR2 is YFSETQ. The CDR3 spells CASSRTTGTSSYEQYF. CDR3 in DNA: TGCGCCAGCAGCCGGACGACAGGGACCAGCTCCTACGAGCAGTACTTC. Supplemented by reference TRBV5-1 and TRBJ2-7, the full variable domain reads KAGVTQTPRYLIKTRGQQVTLSCSPISGHRSVSWYQQTPGQGLQFLFEYFSETQRNKGNFPGRFSGRQFSNSRSEMNVSTLELGDSALYLCASSRTTGTSSYEQYFGPGTRLTVT.

This chain uses TRBV7-9 with TRBJ2-1; TRBD2 aligns across 14 bases. V was clipped by 4 bases and J by 7 bases; unmatched bases: 3. Germline values: CDR1 SEHNR, CDR2 FQNEAQ (reference sequence). The CDR3 is 15 residues long. The CDR3 is CASSSRTSGRNEQFF. The CDR3 region has the DNA TGTGCCAGCAGCTCTAGGACTAGCGGGAGGAATGAGCAGTTCTTC.

This chain uses TRBV4-2 with TRBJ2-3; 7 nucleotides match TRBD1. In germline, CDR1 is LGHNA, CDR2 YNFKEQ. The V and J ends lost 2 bases and 4 bases, in that order; junction bases with no gene match: 6. This CDR3 has 15 residues. CDR3 loop: CASSQLGTEPDTQYF. The CDR3 nucleotides read TGTGCCAGCAGCCAACTTGGGACAGAGCCAGATACGCAGTATTTT.

This clonotype was counted between two and nine times. This chain connects TRBV10-3 to TRBJ1-1; D gene uncertain. The CDR3 totals 15 residues. Trimming left V 0 bases short and J 2 bases short, with 10 bases between. The germline V gene encodes CDR1 ENHRY and CDR2 SYGVKD. This CDR3 reads CAISESTSRNTEAFF. The CDR3, as DNA: TGTGCCATCAGTGAGTCAACCTCTAGAAACACTGAAGCTTTCTTT.

This clonotype showed up just a few times. The V and J genes are TRBV27 and TRBJ2-3; D is uncertain. Germline CDR1 and CDR2: MNHEY and SMNVEV (reference sequence). Deletions cut 6 bases from V and 0 bases from J, with 19 bases between. There are 17 residues in the CDR3. CDR3 sequence reads: CASSQTYPRASTDTQYF. CDR3 sequence (DNA): TGTGCCAGCAGCCAGACTTATCCCCGTGCTAGCACAGATACGCAGTATTTT.

This clonotype was seen ten or more times. The V and J genes are TRBV5-6 and TRBJ2-1; 8 bases match TRBD1. The CDR3 has 15 residues. V shed 5 bases and J 10 bases; nucleotides not matched to a gene: 14. From germline, CDR1 is SGHDT and CDR2 YYEEEE. DNA of the CDR3: TGTGCCAGCAGTCGACAGGGAACAGGGGGGATGGAGCAGTTCTTC. This encodes CASSRQGTGGMEQFF.

V gene TRBV11-2 combines with J gene TRBJ2-7; TRBD1 is a possible D gene (6 bases). This CDR3 region has 16 residues. The V gene lost 4 bases and the J gene lost 2 bases, with 18 bases spanning the gap. CDR1 and CDR2 from the germline V gene are SGHAT and FQNNGV. The CDR3 reads CASSSGQGLTAYEQYF. The CDR3 DNA follows: TGTGCCAGCAGCTCCGGCCAGGGGCTGACGGCCTACGAGCAGTACTTC.

The CDR3 DNA follows: TGCAGTGCCACTAAGGACAGGGCCGGGGAGCTGTTTTTT. Protein product: CSATKDRAGELFF. The chain links TRBV20-1 to TRBJ2-2; 8 nucleotides agree with TRBD1. Germline trimming cut 6 bases from V and 6 bases from J; bases unmatched to any gene: 6. The CDR3 is made up of 13 amino acids. Looked up from germline, CDR1 is DFQATT and CDR2 is SNEGSKA (reference sequence).

V and J are TRBV20-1 and TRBJ2-3, with D possibly matching TRBD2 (6 bases). The V and J ends lost 5 bases and 0 bases respectively, with 15 bases between them. CDR1 is DFQATT, CDR2 SNEGSKA, per germline (reference sequence). The CDR3 spans 15 residues. The CDR3 loop reads CSAARTTYSTDTQYF. DNA for the CDR3: TGCAGTGCTGCTAGGACTACTTATAGCACAGATACGCAGTATTTT.

This clonotype has a handful of counts. For the CDR3, the DNA is TGTGCCAGCAGGATAAGTAATCAGCCCCAGCATTTT. Translating gives CASRISNQPQHF. The chain combines TRBV28 with TRBJ1-5, with no clear D. V was trimmed by 6 bases and J by 4 bases, leaving 7 bases between them. Germline V gene data show CDR1 as MDHEN and CDR2 as SYDVKM. This CDR3 contains 12 residues.

There are a few counts of this clonotype. This chain connects TRBV2 to TRBJ2-7; perhaps D is TRBD1 or TRBD2 (5 bases each). Looked up from germline, CDR1 is SNHLY and CDR2 is FYNNEI. The CDR3 totals 14 residues. V gave up 4 bases and J gave up 6 bases, with 16 bases separating them. The CDR3 region has the DNA TGTGCCAGCAGTGTCCCCGGGACCCACCTCGAGCAGTACTTC. Encoded protein: CASSVPGTHLEQYF.

This chain links TRBV10-3 with TRBJ2-2, with D possibly being TRBD2 (5 bases). This CDR3 comprises 15 residues. Per the germline V gene, CDR1 is ENHRY and CDR2 is SYGVKD. The V gene lost 4 bases and the J gene lost 2 bases, with 11 bases spanning the gap. CDR3 in DNA: TGTGCCATCAGTGTCCAACGGGGAAACACCGGGGAGCTGTTTTTT. It codes for CAISVQRGNTGELFF.

The chain is built from TRBV19 and TRBJ2-2, with no clear D. CDR3 length equals 17 residues. The germline gives CDR1 LNHDA, CDR2 SQIVND (reference sequence). Between the trimmed V and J ends, which lost 4 bases and 0 bases, there was a span of 15 bases. The CDR3 nucleotides are TGTGCCAGTAGTAATTTTGGGTTTCGACCGAACACCGGGGAGCTGTTTTTT. Encoded protein: CASSNFGFRPNTGELFF. Combining the CDR3 with reference TRBV19 and TRBJ2-2 gives the whole variable domain DGGITQSPKYLFRKEGQNVTLSCEQNLNHDAMYWYRQDPGQGLRLIYYSQIVNDFQKGDIAEGYSVSREKKESFPLTVTSAQKNPTAFYLCASSNFGFRPNTGELFFGEGSRLTVL.

This clonotype was recorded at least ten times. The chain is built from TRBV7-9 and TRBJ2-1; 9 bases line up with TRBD2. Germline CDR1 reads SEHNR; CDR2 reads FQNEAQ (reference sequence). The J segment lost 6 bases and the V segment lost 2 bases, leaving 11 bases of the junction unmatched. The length of the CDR3 is 17 residues. The CDR3 loop reads CASSLRSSGMTVNEQFF. In nucleotides, the CDR3 is TGTGCCAGCAGCTTAAGGTCTAGCGGGATGACAGTCAATGAGCAGTTCTTC.

In this sample, this clonotype turned up a few times. The chain recombines TRBV13 with TRBJ1-1; D is possibly TRBD1 (6 bases). This CDR3 is 16 amino acids long. V lost 5 bases, J lost 5 bases, and 21 bases lay in between. The germline V gene encodes CDR1 PRHDT and CDR2 FYEKMQ (reference sequence). CDR3: CASSRSGRGIGTEAFF. For the CDR3, the DNA is TGTGCCAGCAGCCGAAGTGGCAGGGGAATAGGGACTGAAGCTTTCTTT. Full variable domain (remainder filled in from reference TRBV13 and TRBJ1-1): AAGVIQSPRHLIKEKRETATLKCYPIPRHDTVYWYQQGPGQDPQFLISFYEKMQSDKGSIPDRFSAQQFSDYHSELNMSSLELGDSALYFCASSRSGRGIGTEAFFGQGTRLTVV.

This sequence joins TRBV27 and TRBJ1-4; 7 positions match TRBD1. The V gene end was trimmed by 7 bases and the J gene end by 10 bases; junction bases not matched to a gene: 9. CDR1 is MNHEY and CDR2 is SMNVEV in the germline V gene (reference sequence). The CDR3 extends over 13 amino acids. The CDR3 sequence: CASNSPPGGKLFF. Written as DNA, the CDR3 is TGTGCCAGCAATTCCCCCCCAGGGGGAAAACTGTTTTTT. Drawing the rest from reference TRBV27 and TRBJ1-4, the complete variable domain is EAQVTQNPRYLITVTGKKLTVTCSQNMNHEYMSWYRQDPGLGLRQIYYSMNVEVTDKGDVPEGYKVSRKEKRNFPLILESPSPNQTSLYFCASNSPPGGKLFFGSGTQLSVL.

This clonotype was observed a few times. The V gene is TRBV5-5, the J gene TRBJ1-5; TRBD1 matches 7 bases. Trimming cost V 4 bases and J 5 bases; bases outside gene matches: 9. The germline V gene has CDR1 SGHKS and CDR2 YYEKEE (reference sequence). CDR3 size: 15 residues. CDR3 coding DNA: TGTGCCAGCAGCCGGGACAGCACTGTACATCAGCCCCAGCATTTT. It specifies CASSRDSTVHQPQHF.

This clonotype was seen a handful of times. This chain connects TRBV28 to TRBJ2-4, with no clear D. The V end was cut by 7 bases, the J end by 3 bases, with 13 bases between. The CDR3 spans 14 residues. Germline CDR1 is MDHEN and CDR2 is SYDVKM. The CDR3 sequence is CASNPEAGKNIQYF. As DNA, the CDR3 is TGTGCCAGCAACCCCGAAGCAGGCAAAAACATTCAGTACTTC. Full variable domain (missing parts from reference TRBV28 and TRBJ2-4): DVKVTQSSRYLVKRTGEKVFLECVQDMDHENMFWYRQDPGLGLRLIYFSYDVKMKEKGDIPEGYSVSREKKERFSLILESASTNQTSMYLCASNPEAGKNIQYFGAGTRLSVL.

The sample holds a few counts of this clonotype. The chain carries TRBV11-2 and TRBJ2-1; D perhaps matches TRBD2 (6 bases). CDR1 is SGHAT, CDR2 FQNNGV, per germline. The CDR3 is 13 residues long. V lost 3 bases to trimming and J lost 14 bases, with 17 bases between them. CDR3 in amino acids: CASSLGEDRGEFF. The DNA for the CDR3 is TGTGCCAGCAGCTTGGGCGAGGACCGCGGGGAGTTCTTC. The full variable domain, in which reference TRBV11-2 and TRBJ2-1 provide the parts outside the CDR3, is EAGVAQSPRYKIIEKRQSVAFWCNPISGHATLYWYQQILGQGPKLLIQFQNNGVVDDSQLPKDRFSAERLKGVDSTLKIQPAKLEDSAVYLCASSLGEDRGEFFGPGTRLTVL.

The rearrangement joins TRBV28 to TRBJ2-3; TRBD2 agrees at 7 bases. Germline V lookup: CDR1 MDHEN, CDR2 SYDVKM. The CDR3 has 12 amino acids. V was pared by 3 bases and J by 10 bases, with 4 bases of the junction left unmatched. This CDR3 reads CASSFHAGAQYF. The DNA for the CDR3 is TGTGCCAGCAGTTTTCACGCGGGGGCGCAGTATTTT.

This clonotype was seen many times. The chain has TRBV5-1 and TRBJ1-5; 8 bases match TRBD1. There are 15 residues in the CDR3. CDR1 SGHRS and CDR2 YFSETQ come from the germline V gene. V trimming: 4 bases; J trimming: 6 bases; junction bases outside the gene matches: 9. Here the CDR3 DNA reads TGCGCCAGCAGCCCAGGGGGCGCGAGGGGTCAGCCCCAGCATTTT. Translation gives CASSPGGARGQPQHF.

This clonotype was seen many times. V and J are TRBV5-1 and TRBJ2-1; D may be TRBD1 or TRBD2 (5 bases each). Germline lookup yields CDR1 SGHRS and CDR2 YFSETQ. The V gene lost 0 bases and the J gene lost 6 bases, with 10 bases spanning the gap. The CDR3 covers 14 residues. CDR3 loop: CASSLVAGTNEQFF. Written as DNA, the CDR3 is TGCGCCAGCAGCTTGGTGGCAGGGACCAATGAGCAGTTCTTC.